The present TCR beta chain was sequenced within a study of human T cells and chemical hapten exposure. The study's library attached unique molecular identifiers to single cDNA molecules. TCRdb independently ran MiXCR on the RACE reads; one entry per CDR3 protein. This sample has tens of thousands of distinct CDR3 sequences, with approximately 10% found just once. Time point here: pre-sensitization, week 0. Stated treatment: therapeutic diphenylcyclopropenone sensitization with weekly scalp DPC. Unfractionated whole blood yielded total RNA. J gave up 1 base and V 5 bases, and 5 bases lay outside the gene matches. The CDR3 sequence is 15 residues long. Germline V gene data show CDR1 as SGHVS and CDR2 as FNYEAQ.

The sequencing used whole blood, collected in connection with sensitization to the hapten diphenylcyclopropenone (DPC). The V call is TRBV7-6, the J call TRBJ2-7; 10 nucleotides agree with TRBD1. This clonotype originated in a man aged 50 or older with alopecia areata. Some clones in this sample may be carry-over from other donors' samples. In DNA form, the CDR3 reads TGTGCCAGCAGCCTAGACAGGGGGCGATCCTACGAGCAGTACTTC. Translation: CASSLDRGRSYEQYF.